Listed below are T cell receptor beta chains from one sample, sequenced in a study of cytomegalovirus exposure and HLA in healthy donors. Clones were read by immunoSEQ multiplex PCR, and TCRdb kept only the in-frame ones, dropping some. Among about 120,000 clones listed, 78% were seen once. Sequenced input: PBMCs. Receptor source: a woman in her thirties in good health and CMV-seronegative. The CDR3 runs from the conserved cysteine through the conserved F or W. D genes are given only for firm matches. Some rows have no size entry. The others give once, few or many, or a class for an expanded clone.

d_call	v_call	clone_size	j_call	cdr3_aa	cdr3_nt
-	TRBV9	few	TRBJ2-1	CASSVRAGYNEQFF	TGTGCCAGCAGCGTACGTGCAGGGTATAATGAGCAGTTCTTC
TRBD1	TRBV6-6	-	TRBJ2-7	CASSLGTGSHEQYF	TGTGCCAGCTCCCTGGGGACAGGGTCCCACGAGCAGTACTTC
-	TRBV5-6	-	TRBJ2-7	CASSSEPYEQYF	TGTGCCAGCAGCTCGGAGCCCTACGAGCAGTACTTC
TRBD2	TRBV7-9	-	TRBJ2-1	CASSIAGVLGEQFF	TGTGCCAGCAGTATAGCGGGGGTGCTTGGGGAGCAGTTCTTC
-	TRBV25-1	few	TRBJ2-7	CAIPGHTGHEQYF	TGTGCCATCCCGGGACACACAGGCCACGAGCAGTACTTC
-	TRBV2	once	TRBJ1-4	CASREMGLSNEKLFF	TGTGCCAGCAGAGAAATGGGACTGAGTAATGAAAAACTGTTTTTT
-	TRBV4-1	-	TRBJ1-5	CASSQPGQPGQPQHF	TGCGCCAGCAGCCAACCCGGACAGCCAGGCCAGCCCCAGCATTTT
-	TRBV6-5	-	TRBJ2-5	CASSRGTGSETQYF	TGTGCCAGCAGTAGGGGAACCGGGTCGGAGACCCAGTACTTC
TRBD1	TRBV28	-	TRBJ1-1	CASSSDRINTEAFF	TGTGCCAGCAGCTCGGACAGGATAAACACTGAAGCTTTCTTT
TRBD2	TRBV28	-	TRBJ2-1	CASRTGTSGYNEQFF	TGTGCCAGCAGGACCGGGACTAGCGGCTACAATGAGCAGTTCTTC
TRBD2	TRBV29-1	once	TRBJ2-1	CSWSGTSGSPANEQFF	TGCAGCTGGTCTGGGACTAGCGGGAGTCCGGCCAATGAGCAGTTCTTC
-	TRBV28	-	TRBJ1-3	CASSSEGFSGNTIYF	TGTGCCAGCAGCTCAGAGGGATTCTCTGGAAACACCATATATTTT
-	TRBV29-1	-	TRBJ2-7	CSVGGELFYEQYF	TGCAGCGTTGGGGGAGAGCTGTTCTACGAGCAGTACTTC
-	TRBV25-1	-	TRBJ2-1	CASSESRRPDEQFF	TGTGCCAGCAGTGAATCGCGGAGGCCAGATGAGCAGTTCTTC
TRBD2	TRBV7-2	-	TRBJ2-3	CASSLELAGGPQADTQYF	TGTGCCAGCAGCTTAGAACTAGCGGGAGGGCCTCAGGCAGATACGCAGTATTTT
TRBD2	TRBV29-1	-	TRBJ2-2	CSVRDSGTNTGELFF	TGCAGCGTTAGAGATAGCGGGACAAACACCGGGGAGCTGTTTTTT
-	TRBV30	-	TRBJ2-5	CAWGQLTETQYF	TGTGCCTGGGGACAGCTTACGGAGACCCAGTACTTC
-	TRBV30	-	TRBJ2-4	CACTKGGFKNIQYF	TGTGCCTGTACCAAGGGGGGGTTCAAAAACATTCAGTACTTC
TRBD1	TRBV30	-	TRBJ1-4	CAWSLQGSEKLFF	TGTGCCTGGAGTTTACAGGGGAGCGAAAAACTGTTTTTT
TRBD1	TRBV28	-	TRBJ1-2	CASSSGQPRGYTF	TGTGCCAGCAGTTCGGGACAGCCACGAGGCTACACCTTC
TRBD2	TRBV7-2	-	TRBJ2-3	CASSFNSGGSTDTQYF	TGTGCCAGCAGCTTTAATAGCGGGGGAAGCACAGATACGCAGTATTTT
-	TRBV2	-	TRBJ1-4	CASRARSLRDEKLFF	TGTGCCAGCAGAGCCAGGTCCTTAAGAGATGAAAAACTGTTTTTT
-	TRBV4-2	-	TRBJ2-5	CASSPSPRGAGETQYF	TGTGCCAGCAGCCCTTCCCCCCGGGGGGCTGGAGAGACCCAGTACTTC
TRBD1	TRBV7-2	-	TRBJ1-4	CASSLMDRGGEKLFF	TGTGCCAGCAGCCTGATGGACAGGGGCGGTGAAAAACTGTTTTTT
TRBD2	TRBV7-7	-	TRBJ2-3	CASSPLGGGYTDTQYF	TGTGCCAGCAGCCCGCTCGGGGGGGGGTACACAGATACGCAGTATTTT
-	TRBV19	few	TRBJ1-6	CASRTTGWNSPLHF	TGTGCCAGTAGGACAACAGGGTGGAATTCACCCCTCCACTTT
-	TRBV28	few	TRBJ2-3	CASSLIGGRGTQYF	TGTGCCAGCAGTTTAATCGGGGGGCGGGGTACGCAGTATTTT
TRBD1	TRBV6-1	-	TRBJ1-1	CASSDRGPEAFF	TGTGCCAGCAGTGATAGGGGGCCTGAAGCTTTCTTT
-	TRBV7-9	once	TRBJ2-3	CASSLAAADTQYF	TGTGCCAGCAGCTTAGCGGCAGCGGATACGCAGTATTTT
-	TRBV29-1	-	TRBJ1-2	CSAEWAGPNYGYTF	TGCAGCGCCGAGTGGGCAGGCCCTAACTATGGCTACACCTTC
-	TRBV27	-	TRBJ1-5	CASSFGADNQPQHF	TGTGCCAGCAGTTTTGGGGCAGATAATCAGCCCCAGCATTTT
TRBD2	TRBV28	-	TRBJ2-5	CASSSAGGGQETQYF	TGTGCCAGCAGTTCAGCGGGAGGGGGACAAGAGACCCAGTACTTC
-	TRBV28	once	TRBJ2-2	CASSLGQLTGELFF	TGTGCCAGCAGTCTGGGGCAGCTCACCGGGGAGCTGTTTTTT
TRBD1	TRBV29-1	once	TRBJ2-5	CSVYDREETQYF	TGCAGCGTTTATGACAGGGAGGAGACCCAGTACTTC
-	TRBV4-1	once	TRBJ2-3	CASSQDWPGATDTQYF	TGCGCCAGCAGCCAAGATTGGCCCGGAGCCACAGATACGCAGTATTTT
-	TRBV6-6	-	TRBJ1-5	CASKQDHNQPQHF	TGTGCCAGTAAACAGGACCACAACCAGCCCCAGCATTTT
-	TRBV7-2	-	TRBJ1-2	CASSIELYGYTF	TGTGCCAGCAGCATAGAGCTCTATGGCTACACCTTC
TRBD1	TRBV28	-	TRBJ1-5	CASSVIGQGDQPQHF	TGTGCCAGCAGCGTAATAGGACAGGGGGATCAGCCCCAGCATTTT
-	TRBV4-1	-	TRBJ1-2	CASSQVTGYGYTF	TGCGCCAGCAGCCAAGTAACAGGCTATGGCTACACCTTC
TRBD1	TRBV19	-	TRBJ2-3	CASSIGQGAGQYF	TGTGCCAGTAGTATTGGACAGGGGGCCGGGCAGTATTTT
-	TRBV30	-	TRBJ2-7	CAWSHGQGGYYEQYF	TGTGCCTGGAGTCACGGACAGGGAGGGTATTACGAGCAGTACTTC
TRBD2	TRBV29-1	once	TRBJ2-1	CSVELAVGNEQFF	TGCAGCGTTGAACTAGCGGTGGGCAATGAGCAGTTCTTC
-	TRBV15	-	TRBJ1-4	CATSTPRVPSEKLFF	TGTGCCACCAGCACGCCCCGGGTCCCGAGTGAAAAACTGTTTTTT
TRBD1	TRBV7-2	once	TRBJ1-4	CASTRDSSDEKLFF	TGTGCCAGCACCCGGGACAGCTCTGATGAAAAACTGTTTTTT
-	TRBV25-1	-	TRBJ2-1	CASSESKLYNEQFF	TGTGCCAGCAGTGAATCCAAACTCTACAATGAGCAGTTCTTC
-	TRBV6-7	-	TRBJ2-3	CASSWFYTMITDTQYF	TGTGCCAGCAGTTGGTTTTACACGATGATTACAGATACGCAGTATTTT
TRBD1	TRBV2	-	TRBJ2-7	CASSVSGTVKVQYF	TGTGCCAGCAGCGTTTCCGGGACAGTAAAAGTACAGTACTTC
TRBD2	TRBV5-1	-	TRBJ2-2	CASRRLAGEAGELFF	TGCGCCAGCAGACGGCTAGCGGGAGAGGCCGGGGAGCTGTTTTTT
-	TRBV19	-	TRBJ2-1	CASSIAPREQFF	TGTGCCAGTAGTATCGCACCCAGAGAGCAGTTCTTC
-	TRBV5-5	-	TRBJ2-5	CASSLLASETQYF	TGTGCCAGCAGCTTGCTAGCTTCCGAGACCCAGTACTTC
-	TRBV29-1	-	TRBJ2-5	CSVEVGGGPHRTQYF	TGCAGCGTTGAGGTCGGCGGGGGCCCGCATCGGACCCAGTACTTC
-	TRBV6-6	few	TRBJ1-5	CASSSQGSFQPQHF	TGTGCCAGCAGCTCACAGGGTTCGTTTCAGCCCCAGCATTTT
-	TRBV6-4	-	TRBJ2-2	CASSDSQYTGELFF	TGTGCCAGCAGTGACTCTCAATACACCGGGGAGCTGTTTTTT
-	TRBV6-6	-	TRBJ1-2	CASSYFEGGGYTF	TGTGCCAGCAGTTACTTTGAGGGGGGGGGCTACACCTTC
TRBD1	TRBV6-1	-	TRBJ2-2	CASSEAGTGTTGELFF	TGTGCCAGCAGTGAAGCAGGGACAGGGACCACCGGGGAGCTGTTTTTT
-	TRBV19	few	TRBJ2-3	CASNPGRGDTQYF	TGTGCCAGTAACCCGGGTCGGGGAGATACGCAGTATTTT
TRBD1	TRBV5-6	-	TRBJ2-3	CASSRTGSLSTDTQYF	TGTGCCAGCAGCCGGACAGGGTCCCTCAGCACAGATACGCAGTATTTT
-	TRBV4-2	-	TRBJ2-5	CASSQDRRTAVGQETQYF	TGTGCCAGCAGCCAAGATCGACGGACAGCCGTGGGCCAAGAGACCCAGTACTTC
-	TRBV7-8	-	TRBJ1-1	CASSHPEATVNTEAFF	TGTGCCAGCAGCCACCCGGAGGCGACGGTGAACACTGAAGCTTTCTTT